This passage covers 8 T cell receptor beta chains from one sample sequenced in a study of blood T cell repertoires in COVID-19. Assay: immunoSEQ multiplex PCR; the TCRdb copy retains only in-frame clones and omits some. This table has about 150,000 clones, 80% to 90% appearing once. The material sequenced was peripheral blood. These receptors came from a woman aged 55-69 years with active COVID-19.

CDR3 bases: TGTGCCAGCAGCTTGGGGACTAGCGGGACCTTCAATGAGCAGTTCTTC. Protein product: CASSLGTSGTFNEQFF. The rearrangement uses TRBV5-6 and TRBJ2-1; 12 positions match TRBD2. Germline values: CDR1 SGHDT, CDR2 YYEEEE. The CDR3 length is 16 residues. V was clipped by 0 bases and J by 6 bases; unmatched bases: 4.

The chain joins TRBV27 to TRBJ2-3, with D possibly matching TRBD2 (6 bases). The CDR3 extends over 17 amino acids. Looked up from germline, CDR1 is MNHEY and CDR2 is SMNVEV (reference sequence). Trimming took off 3 bases at V and 2 bases at J, with 18 bases between the two ends. The CDR3 DNA reads as TGTGCCAGCAGTTTTATGGACCCGCCGGGGGACACAGATACGCAGTATTTT. Its protein product is CASSFMDPPGDTDTQYF.

CDR3 amino acids: CASRAQVLETQYF. The CDR3 DNA follows: TGTGCCAGCAGAGCCCAGGTTTTAGAGACCCAGTACTTC. This chain joins TRBV6-5 and TRBJ2-5, with no clear D. The germline CDR1 and CDR2 sequences are MNHEY and SVGAGI. The CDR3 has 13 residues. Trimming took 6 bases from V and 4 from J, leaving 12 bases between them.

The chain joins TRBV18 to TRBJ2-7, with 13 bases identical to TRBD2. V shed 3 bases and J 3 bases; nucleotides not matched to a gene: 2. Germline CDR1 and CDR2: KGHSH and LQKENI. CDR3 length: 15 amino acids. CDR3 bases: TGTGCCAGCTCACCGGGACTAGCGGGATACTACGAGCAGTACTTC. Translated: CASSPGLAGYYEQYF.

This clone was seen only a few times. The V gene is TRBV5-6, the J gene TRBJ1-2; TRBD1 matches 8 bases. Germline loops: CDR1 SGHDT, CDR2 YYEEEE. This CDR3 comprises 15 residues. V was pared by 2 bases and J by 2 bases, with 5 bases of the junction left unmatched. Written as DNA, the CDR3 is TGTGCCAGCAGCTTAGCGACAGGGGTGAACTATGGCTACACCTTC. Its translation: CASSLATGVNYGYTF. The full variable domain, rest sourced from reference TRBV5-6 and TRBJ1-2, is DAGVTQSPTHLIKTRGQQVTLRCSPKSGHDTVSWYQQALGQGPQFIFQYYEEEERQRGNFPDRFSGHQFPNYSSELNVNALLLGDSALYLCASSLATGVNYGYTFGSGTRLTVV.

V gene TRBV12-3 or TRBV12-4 combines with J gene TRBJ2-5, with D possibly matching TRBD1 (6 bases). The CDR3 has 13 amino acids. Trimming took 3 bases from V and 4 from J, leaving 9 bases between them. CDR3 nucleotides: TGTGCCAGCAGTTTTTTCAGGGGAGAGACCCAGTACTTC. Protein product: CASSFFRGETQYF.

The gene calls are TRBV30 and TRBJ1-6; a weak D match, TRBD1 (5 bases). Germline V gene sequence: CDR1 GTSNPN, CDR2 SVGIG (reference sequence). The CDR3 is 16 residues long. Trimming stripped 0 bases from V and 7 bases from J, with 16 bases between. CDR3 nucleotide sequence: TGTGCCTGGAGTGTATTCCGGCAGGGTAGCAATTCACCCCTCCACTTT. This translates into CAWSVFRQGSNSPLHF.

This clone was detected only a few times. The chain employs TRBV24-1 and TRBJ1-4; TRBD1 agrees at 11 bases. The V segment lost 6 bases and the J segment 8 bases; nucleotides outside the gene matches: 7. Germline V gene data show CDR1 as KGHDR and CDR2 as SFDVKD. The CDR3 spans 15 residues. The CDR3 nucleotides read TGTGCCACCAGTCCGGGGACAGGGGGGAGAGAAAAACTGTTTTTT. Its translation: CATSPGTGGREKLFF.